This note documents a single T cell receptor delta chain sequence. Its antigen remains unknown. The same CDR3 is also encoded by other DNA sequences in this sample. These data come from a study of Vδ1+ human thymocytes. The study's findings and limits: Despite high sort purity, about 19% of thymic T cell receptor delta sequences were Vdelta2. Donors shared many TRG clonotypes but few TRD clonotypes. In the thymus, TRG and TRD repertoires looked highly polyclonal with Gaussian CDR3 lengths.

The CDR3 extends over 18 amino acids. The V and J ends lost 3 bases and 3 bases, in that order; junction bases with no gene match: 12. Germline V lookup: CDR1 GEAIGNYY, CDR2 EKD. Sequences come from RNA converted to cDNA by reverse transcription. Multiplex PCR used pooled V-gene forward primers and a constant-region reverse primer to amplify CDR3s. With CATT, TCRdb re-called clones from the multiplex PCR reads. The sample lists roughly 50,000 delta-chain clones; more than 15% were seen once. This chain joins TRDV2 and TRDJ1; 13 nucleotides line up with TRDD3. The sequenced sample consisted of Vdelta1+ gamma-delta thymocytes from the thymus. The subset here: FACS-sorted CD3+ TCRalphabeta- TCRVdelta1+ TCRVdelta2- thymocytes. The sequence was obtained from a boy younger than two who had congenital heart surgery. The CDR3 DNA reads TGTGCCTGTGACCCATATTCGACTGGGGGATACGGGCCCGATAAACTCATCTTT. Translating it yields CACDPYSTGGYGPDKLIF.